What follows describes a single T cell receptor (beta chain). This clonotype was detected ten times or more. Its antigen is currently not known. Base qualities are not recorded, but no much larger clone differs from it by a single base. The method was PCR. TCRdb lists the instrument as Illumina HiSeq 2500. TCR library preparation used molecular barcoding, with unique molecular identifiers applied to normalize quantification of the TCRbeta repertoire. TCRdb reprocessing: public reads trimmed at Q25 with fastp, clones called with MiXCR, in-frame beta chains kept. A single entry per CDR3 protein holds the most common genes and DNA from its merged rows. In this sample the table shows over 550,000 distinct CDR3 sequences, 8% to 11% of which occur a single time. Roughly 4% of the sample is held by the ten biggest clonotypes. The data stem from a study of T-cell reconstitution after alpha-beta-depleted transplantation in children (dated by TCRdb to about 2016). Regarding the research as a whole: The study quantitatively tracked T-cell immune reconstitution after TCRalphabeta/CD19-depleted allogeneic hematopoietic cell transplantation in children using TCR repertoire profiling.

The CDR3 spans 15 residues, from the cysteine through the phenylalanine. The read is trimmed to its CDR3 DNA, 45 bases read in frame from base 1. From the germline V gene (reference sequence), CDR1 is LNHNV and CDR2 is YYDKDF. V is reduced by 1 base and J by 4 bases, leaving a spacing of 11 bases between them. The chain links TRBV15 with TRBJ2-1; the D gene lacks a confident call. The starting material was PBMCs from the stem cell graft donor, obtained from the stem cell graft. The TCR was taken from a human donor who donated a stem cell graft to a child with acute myeloid leukemia. The CDR3 sequence is CATSRVGSEYNEQFF. The nucleotide sequence is TGTGCCACCAGCAGAGTAGGGTCAGAATACAATGAGCAGTTCTTC.